This T cell receptor beta chain is drawn from a study of regulatory T cells in long-lasting Graves disease. Arm-PCR of CDR3 regions with iRepertoire HTBI primers generated TCR beta libraries. One entry per CDR3 protein, called by TCRdb with MiXCR from the multiplex PCR reads. Of 250,000 to 400,000 distinct CDR3 sequences listed, 15% to 20% are singletons. The time point was: newly diagnosed GD, antithyroid drugs for less than 3 months. PBMCs provided the RNA from which the TCR library was made. All patients originated from an endocrinology department located in Xi'an, China. After removal of 0 bases from V and 2 bases from J, the junction contained 0 bases not matched to a gene. The CDR3 is 15 amino acids. Germline V gives CDR1 KGHDR, CDR2 SFDVKD. This clonotype showed up many times.

The sequence came from a female donor with Graves disease. The chain has TRBV24-1 and TRBJ2-1; TRBD2 agrees at 7 bases. The source was peripheral blood mononuclear cells (PBMCs), collected at new diagnosis, from a patient treated with antithyroid drugs. DNA for the CDR3: TGTGCCACCAGTGATTTGGGGACTACCTACAATGAGCAGTTCTTC. Translating it yields CATSDLGTTYNEQFF.